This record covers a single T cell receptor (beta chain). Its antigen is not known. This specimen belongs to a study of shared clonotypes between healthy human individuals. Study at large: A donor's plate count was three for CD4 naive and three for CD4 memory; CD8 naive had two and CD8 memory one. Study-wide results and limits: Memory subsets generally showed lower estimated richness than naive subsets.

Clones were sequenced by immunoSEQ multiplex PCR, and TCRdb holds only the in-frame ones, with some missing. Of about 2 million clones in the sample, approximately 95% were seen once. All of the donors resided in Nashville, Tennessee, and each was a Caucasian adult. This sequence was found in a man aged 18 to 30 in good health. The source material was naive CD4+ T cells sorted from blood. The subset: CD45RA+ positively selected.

The CDR3 DNA is TGTGCCAGCAGTGAAAAGGCTGTGGGGGCAGGCTCTACGCGGGAGCAGTACTTC. Residues: CASSEKAVGAGSTREQYF. The rearrangement joins TRBV6-1 to TRBJ2-7, with D possibly TRBD1 on 6 matching bases. Germline V CDR1 and CDR2: MNHNS, SASEGT. Trimming removed 2 bases from V and 7 bases from J, with 27 bases in between. This CDR3 comprises 18 residues.